Sequencing of this T cell receptor (beta chain) was carried out in a study of Graves' ophthalmopathy and Graves' hyperthyroidism. Germline CDR1 reads LNHDA; CDR2 reads SQIVND (reference sequence). Trimming pared 1 base from V and 3 bases from J, leaving 13 bases between. This CDR3 region has 15 residues. This clonotype appeared many times. The sequenced template was RNA, covering the TCR beta CDR3 region. The authors performed first-round RT-PCR with HTBI primers and then a second-round multiplex PCR. MiXCR, applied by TCRdb to the multiplex PCR reads, yields one record per CDR3 protein. The sample lists approximately 210,000 distinct CDR3 sequences; approximately 28% were seen once.

This sequence was found in a man aged 45-65 years with Graves' ophthalmopathy. The chain has TRBV19 and TRBJ2-7; either TRBD1 or TRBD2 may supply D (5 bases each). Input material: peripheral blood. The CDR3 DNA is TGTGCCAGTAGTATAGGAGGGGACCGCTACTACGAGCAGTACTTC. It is translated as CASSIGGDRYYEQYF. The full variable domain, in which reference TRBV19 and TRBJ2-7 provide the parts outside the CDR3, is DGGITQSPKYLFRKEGQNVTLSCEQNLNHDAMYWYRQDPGQGLRLIYYSQIVNDFQKGDIAEGYSVSREKKESFPLTVTSAQKNPTAFYLCASSIGGDRYYEQYFGPGTRLTVT.